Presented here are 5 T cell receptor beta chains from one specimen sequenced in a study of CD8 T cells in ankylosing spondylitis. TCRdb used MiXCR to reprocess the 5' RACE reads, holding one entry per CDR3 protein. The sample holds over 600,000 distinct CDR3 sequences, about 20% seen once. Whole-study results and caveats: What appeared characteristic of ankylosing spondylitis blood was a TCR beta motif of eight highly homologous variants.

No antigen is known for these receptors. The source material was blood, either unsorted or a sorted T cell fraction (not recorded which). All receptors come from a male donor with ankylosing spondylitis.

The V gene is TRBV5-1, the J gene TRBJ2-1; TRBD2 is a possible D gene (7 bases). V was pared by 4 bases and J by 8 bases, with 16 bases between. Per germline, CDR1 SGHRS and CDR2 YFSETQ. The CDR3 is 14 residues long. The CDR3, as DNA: TGCGCCAGCAGCCCGGGGGGCCTGAGGGATGAGCAGTTCTTC. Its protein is CASSPGGLRDEQFF.

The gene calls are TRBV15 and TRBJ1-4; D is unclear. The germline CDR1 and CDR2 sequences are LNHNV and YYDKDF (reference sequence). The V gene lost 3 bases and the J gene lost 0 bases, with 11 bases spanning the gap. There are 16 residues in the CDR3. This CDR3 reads CATSSPAGATNEKLFF. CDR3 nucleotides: TGTGCCACCAGCAGTCCTGCGGGTGCAACTAATGAAAAACTGTTTTTT.

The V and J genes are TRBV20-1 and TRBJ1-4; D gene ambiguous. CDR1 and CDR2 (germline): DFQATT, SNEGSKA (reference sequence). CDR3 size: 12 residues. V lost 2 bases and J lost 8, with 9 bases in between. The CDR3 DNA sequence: TGCAGTGCTAGATCGCCGTGGGAAAAACTGTTTTTT. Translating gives CSARSPWEKLFF.

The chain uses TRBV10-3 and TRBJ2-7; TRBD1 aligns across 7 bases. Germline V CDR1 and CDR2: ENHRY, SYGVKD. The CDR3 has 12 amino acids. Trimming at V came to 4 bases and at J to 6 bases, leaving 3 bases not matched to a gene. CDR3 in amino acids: CAISVAGGEQYF. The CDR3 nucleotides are TGTGCCATCAGTGTGGCAGGGGGCGAGCAGTACTTC.

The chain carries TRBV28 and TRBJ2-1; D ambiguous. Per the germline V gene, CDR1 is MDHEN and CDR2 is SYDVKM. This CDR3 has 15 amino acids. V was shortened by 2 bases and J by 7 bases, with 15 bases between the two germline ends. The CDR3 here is CASSLPLRTMNEQFF. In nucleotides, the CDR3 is TGTGCCAGCAGTTTACCTTTGCGGACGATGAATGAGCAGTTCTTC.